The present entry profiles one T cell receptor beta chain with its context. Its antigen is still unknown. The sample's treatment: roughly 10-day PBMC culture with coronavirus spike peptide pools or control peptides (ViraFEST assay). Scientists separated out CD4+ T cells through negative selection following 10 days in culture. CD4+ T cells that had been cultured provided DNA sequenced with the Oncomine TCR Beta short-read assay. One entry per CDR3 protein, called by TCRdb with MiXCR from the PCR reads. This sample has 20,000 to 25,000 distinct CDR3 sequences, with 30% to 45% found just once. The data stem from a study of vaccination and CD4 T cells after COVID-19. Overall study: The authors exposed cells to overlapping spike peptides derived from SARS-CoV-2, HCoV-NL63, HCoV-OC43 and HCoV-229E. Study findings and constraints: Median SARS-CoV-2-reactive clonotype numbers went up from roughly 21 to 40, but not significantly.

The CDR3 has 16 residues. The germline V gene has CDR1 MNHEY and CDR2 SVGAGI. J gave up 2 bases and V 4 bases, and 10 bases lay outside the gene matches. The chain employs TRBV6-5 and TRBJ2-7; 8 nucleotides match TRBD2. The TCR comes from a human donor who had recovered from COVID-19. The sequenced sample was CD4+ T cells from blood, cultured in vitro, obtained before SARS-CoV-2 vaccination. CDR3 residues: CASSFLGTSRAYEQYF. The CDR3 DNA is TGTGCCAGCAGTTTCCTCGGGACTAGTCGGGCCTACGAGCAGTACTTC.